Presented here are 30 T cell receptor beta chains from one specimen sequenced in a study of blood T cell repertoires in COVID-19. Some clones are missing from TCRdb's copy, which holds only in-frame ones; the method was immunoSEQ multiplex PCR. The data show 60,000 to 85,000 clones, with around 90% seen just once and 1.9% held by the top ten. The sample was peripheral blood. The receptors were gathered from an elderly woman with active or convalescent COVID-19.

This chain connects TRBV6-5 to TRBJ1-4; TRBD1 matches at 9 bases. Germline V lookup: CDR1 MNHEY, CDR2 SVGAGI. This CDR3 contains 16 residues. V dropped 0 bases and J dropped 7; count of bases not matched to a gene: 6. The CDR3 region is CASSYSSGTGSEKLFF. The CDR3 DNA is TGTGCCAGCAGTTACTCCTCCGGGACAGGGAGTGAAAAACTGTTTTTT.

The genes are TRBV24-1 and TRBJ2-1, with TRBD2 identical over 13 bases. The CDR3 sequence is 19 residues long. After removal of 4 bases from V and 1 base from J, the junction contained 9 bases not matched to a gene. From germline, CDR1 is KGHDR and CDR2 SFDVKD. Written as DNA, the CDR3 is TGTGCCACCAGTGACCCTGGACTAGCGGGAGCAGGATCCTACAATGAGCAGTTCTTC. Its protein is CATSDPGLAGAGSYNEQFF.

The V and J genes are TRBV7-2 and TRBJ1-1; tentative D call: TRBD1 (6 bases). This CDR3 is built from 15 residues. V was clipped by 5 bases and J by 0 bases, with 13 bases between them. Germline CDR1 SGHTA, CDR2 FQGNSA. The DNA of the CDR3 is TGTGCCAGCAGCGAGCAGGGGATGGTGAACACTGAAGCTTTCTTT. The encoded protein is CASSEQGMVNTEAFF.

CDR3 nucleotides: TGTGCCAGCAGCCGGGATAGCGGGAGTAGGACAGATACGCAGTATTTT. This gives the protein CASSRDSGSRTDTQYF. This chain uses TRBV3-1 (or the pseudogene TRBV3-2) with TRBJ2-3; 9 bases line up with TRBD2. The germline V gene encodes CDR1 LGHDT and CDR2 YNNKEL (reference sequence). The CDR3 runs 16 residues. V shed 4 bases, J shed 3 bases, and the junction held 8 bases outside the gene matches.

CDR3 DNA sequence: TGTGCCAGTAAAAGGACAGGGAGCTCTGGGGCCAACGTCCTGACTTTC. This encodes CASKRTGSSGANVLTF. This rearrangement joins TRBV19 to TRBJ2-6; TRBD1 agrees at 8 bases. The germline V gene has CDR1 LNHDA and CDR2 SQIVND (reference sequence). CDR3 length: 16 amino acids. V lost 7 bases, J lost 0 bases, and 5 bases stayed unmatched.

This sequence joins TRBV28 and TRBJ1-2, with TRBD1 matching 7 bases. The CDR3 consists of 12 residues. J lost 5 bases, V lost 3 bases, and 0 bases had no gene match. Germline CDR1 is MDHEN and CDR2 is SYDVKM. The CDR3 coding sequence is TGTGCCAGCAGTTTGGGACAGTATGGCTACACCTTC. It codes for CASSLGQYGYTF.

The chain has TRBV12-5 and TRBJ2-3; D possibly corresponds to TRBD2 (6 bases). The CDR3 is made up of 13 amino acids. V lost 7 bases and J 0 bases, leaving 8 bases between the germline ends. Per the germline V gene, CDR1 is LGHNT and CDR2 is FRNRAP. The CDR3 DNA follows: TGTGCTAGTGCCGGGACTAGCACAGATACGCAGTATTTT. Translating it yields CASAGTSTDTQYF.

V is TRBV24-1 and J is TRBJ2-2; 9 bases map to TRBD2. This CDR3 is built from 16 residues. The germline gives CDR1 KGHDR, CDR2 SFDVKD. With V trimmed by 7 bases and J by 2 bases, 7 bases remained unmatched. Written as DNA, the CDR3 is TGTGCCACCAGAGCAGCGGGAGGTTTTAACACCGGGGAGCTGTTTTTT. Amino acids: CATRAAGGFNTGELFF.

This clone was found once. The V gene is TRBV19, the J gene TRBJ1-2; perhaps TRBD1 as D (6 bases). The germline V gene has CDR1 LNHDA and CDR2 SQIVND (reference sequence). V lost 2 bases to trimming and J lost 3 bases, with 10 bases between them. The CDR3 loop spans 14 amino acids. The CDR3 DNA is TGTGCCAGTAGTATAACAGGGAAGGACTATGGCTACACCTTC. It encodes CASSITGKDYGYTF.

This clone was observed a single time. This chain connects TRBV3-1 (or the pseudogene TRBV3-2) to TRBJ2-7; TRBD2 aligns across 10 bases. Germline trimming cut 3 bases from V and 2 bases from J; bases unmatched to any gene: 4. Germline CDR1 LGHDT, CDR2 YNNKEL (reference sequence). This CDR3 has 15 residues. The CDR3 loop reads CASSQGSGRPYEQYF. The CDR3 DNA follows: TGTGCCAGCAGCCAGGGTAGCGGGAGGCCCTACGAGCAGTACTTC.

J is TRBJ2-7 and V is TRBV10-1, with D possibly TRBD2 on 5 matching bases. V was clipped by 5 bases and J by 0 bases, with 8 bases between them. The CDR3 spans 13 residues. CDR1 WNHNN and CDR2 SYGVQD come from the germline V gene (reference sequence). The CDR3 spells CASSPGNSYEQYF. Written as DNA, the CDR3 is TGCGCCAGCAGTCCGGGAAACTCCTACGAGCAGTACTTC.

This chain joins TRBV19 and TRBJ2-5; D unresolved. CDR1 is LNHDA and CDR2 is SQIVND in the germline V gene (reference sequence). The germline V and J ends were trimmed by 4 bases and 0 bases, with 6 bases remaining between them. There are 13 residues in the CDR3. The CDR3 loop is CASSSSDQETQYF. The DNA for the CDR3 is TGTGCCAGTAGTAGCTCAGACCAAGAGACCCAGTACTTC.

The V and J genes are TRBV7-6 and TRBJ2-7; D possibly corresponds to TRBD2 (5 bases). Trimming pared 5 bases from V and 2 bases from J, leaving 16 bases between. CDR3 length equals 15 residues. Germline V gene sequence: CDR1 SGHVS, CDR2 FNYEAQ. The CDR3 is CASSPRARATYEQYF. CDR3 sequence (DNA): TGTGCCAGCAGCCCCCGCGCGCGGGCCACCTACGAGCAGTACTTC.

This rearrangement joins TRBV5-8 to TRBJ2-6; tentatively, D is TRBD1 (6 bases). Trimming removed 0 bases from V and 2 bases from J, with 12 bases in between. There are 17 residues in the CDR3. Per germline, CDR1 SGHTS and CDR2 YDEGEE. DNA for the CDR3: TGTGCCAGCAGCTTGGAGTCAGGGGTTCCTGGGGCCAACGTCCTGACTTTC. Amino acid sequence: CASSLESGVPGANVLTF.

This clone turned up a few times. The rearrangement uses TRBV6-2 or TRBV6-3 and TRBJ1-5; no clear D gene. V gave up 0 bases and J gave up 3 bases, with 15 bases separating them. The CDR3 consists of 17 residues. CDR1 and CDR2 (germline): MNHEY, SVGEGT. CDR3 sequence (DNA): TGTGCCAGCAGTTACTCGCCCCATGGAGGGTTCAATCAGCCCCAGCATTTT. Translating it yields CASSYSPHGGFNQPQHF.

The chain has TRBV4-1 and TRBJ2-3; D unresolved. This CDR3 has 13 amino acids. V was cut by 0 bases and J by 3 bases, with 4 bases left in between. The germline V gene encodes CDR1 MGHRA and CDR2 YSYEKL. The CDR3 reads CASSQDQTDTQYF. DNA for the CDR3: TGCGCCAGCAGCCAAGATCAGACAGATACGCAGTATTTT.

CDR3 DNA: TGTGCCAGCAGCCCGACGACAGGGGTCGCCACTGAAGCTTTCTTT. It translates to CASSPTTGVATEAFF. The chain employs TRBV9 and TRBJ1-1; 8 bases align to TRBD1. The junction had 9 bases not matched to a gene; V was cut back by 4 bases and J by 4 bases. Germline V gene lookup returns CDR1 SGDLS and CDR2 YYNGEE. There are 15 residues in the CDR3. The full variable domain, in which reference TRBV9 and TRBJ1-1 provide the parts outside the CDR3, is DSGVTQTPKHLITATGQRVTLRCSPRSGDLSVYWYQQSLDQGLQFLIQYYNGEERAKGNILERFSAQQFPDLHSELNLSSLELGDSALYFCASSPTTGVATEAFFGQGTRLTVV.

V gene TRBV14 combines with J gene TRBJ1-3, with D perhaps TRBD1 (6 bases). Trimming stripped 4 bases from V and 4 bases from J, with 17 bases between. There are 16 residues in the CDR3. Germline CDR1 SGHDN, CDR2 FVKESK. The CDR3 bases are TGTGCCAGCAGCCTCTCAGGGGTCGTGATCGGAAACACCATATATTTT. It encodes CASSLSGVVIGNTIYF.

V and J are TRBV7-2 and TRBJ2-5; 8 bases align to TRBD2. The ends lost 0 bases at V and 4 bases at J; junction bases unmatched: 4. CDR1 SGHTA and CDR2 FQGNSA come from the germline V gene. This CDR3 has 15 residues. Written as DNA, the CDR3 is TGTGCCAGCAGCTTAGCGGGTCTAGCGGGAGAGACCCAGTACTTC. Its translation: CASSLAGLAGETQYF.

The chain combines TRBV5-1 with TRBJ2-3; D not resolved. The CDR3 is 13 residues long. The V and J ends lost 0 bases and 5 bases respectively, with 7 bases between them. Germline V gene data show CDR1 as SGHRS and CDR2 as YFSETQ. This CDR3 is CASSLDPGDTQYF. The DNA of the CDR3 is TGCGCCAGCAGCTTGGATCCGGGAGATACGCAGTATTTT.

This chain links TRBV7-6 with TRBJ2-5, with 13 positions matching TRBD2. The length of the CDR3 is 14 residues. Germline V gene lookup returns CDR1 SGHVS and CDR2 FNYEAQ. The V segment lost 1 base and the J segment 7 bases; nucleotides outside the gene matches: 0. The CDR3 is CASSLGLAGGTQYF. CDR3 DNA: TGTGCCAGCAGCTTAGGACTAGCGGGGGGGACCCAGTACTTC.

CDR3 loop: CASSSDLGQAGGQYF. In DNA form, the CDR3 reads TGTGCCAGCAGTTCCGATCTAGGACAGGCCGGCGGGCAGTACTTC. The V call is TRBV6-2 or TRBV6-3, the J call TRBJ2-7, with 7 bases matching TRBD1. This CDR3 contains 15 residues. V lost 4 bases and J lost 9; bases outside the gene matches: 15. In germline, CDR1 is MNHEY, CDR2 SVGEGT.

The V call is TRBV5-1, the J call TRBJ2-1, with D perhaps matching TRBD2 (6 bases). The CDR3 is 17 amino acids. Germline assignment: CDR1 SGHRS and CDR2 YFSETQ. Trimming took 0 bases from V and 8 from J, leaving 21 bases between them. CDR3 DNA sequence: TGCGCCAGCAGCTTGGCCTCTCTGGGACTCAATACGTATGAGCAGTTCTTC. Amino acids: CASSLASLGLNTYEQFF.

This clone was picked up a small number of times. In nucleotides, the CDR3 is TGCGCCAGCAGCCGGGACTCCCGCACAGATACGCAGTATTTT. It yields the protein CASSRDSRTDTQYF. This chain uses TRBV10-1 with TRBJ2-3; TRBD2 is a possible D gene (6 bases). The CDR3 covers 14 residues. In germline, CDR1 is WNHNN, CDR2 SYGVQD (reference sequence). Trimming stripped 6 bases from V and 1 base from J, with 11 bases between.

The J gene is TRBJ2-5, the V gene TRBV5-1, with D maybe TRBD2 (5 bases). Germline lookup yields CDR1 SGHRS and CDR2 YFSETQ. The CDR3 has 14 residues. V lost 3 bases and J lost 4, with 13 bases in between. CDR3 sequence reads: CASSSFGERETQYF. CDR3 bases: TGCGCCAGCAGCTCGTTCGGGGAAAGAGAGACCCAGTACTTC.

The rearrangement uses TRBV28 and TRBJ2-7; possibly TRBD2 for D (6 bases). Trimming removed 6 bases from V and 1 base from J, with 7 bases in between. The CDR3 contains 12 residues. Germline CDR1 reads MDHEN; CDR2 reads SYDVKM. The CDR3 nucleotides read TGTGCCAGCAGGGGGGGTTCCTACGAGCAGTACTTC. The encoded protein is CASRGGSYEQYF.

The rearrangement links TRBV2 to TRBJ1-4, with TRBD1 matching over 7 bases. The CDR3 contains 15 residues. Germline-derived CDR1 and CDR2 are SNHLY and FYNNEI. The V segment lost 3 bases and the J segment 4 bases; nucleotides outside the gene matches: 5. The CDR3 sequence: CASSEGRGLNEKLFF. Here the CDR3 DNA reads TGTGCCAGCAGTGAGGGAAGGGGGCTTAATGAAAAACTGTTTTTT.

This chain joins TRBV5-1 and TRBJ2-5; possibly TRBD1 for D (5 bases). V lost 5 bases and J 5 bases, leaving 16 bases between the germline ends. The CDR3 is 14 amino acids. Germline loops: CDR1 SGHRS, CDR2 YFSETQ. CDR3 residues: CASRPIGALETQYF. DNA for the CDR3: TGCGCCAGCAGACCAATAGGGGCTTTGGAGACCCAGTACTTC.

The chain is built from TRBV9 and TRBJ2-3, with D perhaps TRBD2 (7 bases). V dropped 5 bases and J dropped 4 bases, with 11 bases sitting between them. Germline CDR1 is SGDLS and CDR2 is YYNGEE. This CDR3 spans 13 amino acids. The CDR3 sequence: CASRGGAADTQYF. As DNA, the CDR3 is TGTGCCAGCAGGGGGGGGGCCGCAGATACGCAGTATTTT.

The chain links TRBV29-1 to TRBJ1-2; D call uncertain. V dropped 4 bases and J dropped 3 bases, with 12 bases sitting between them. Germline CDR1 SQVTM, CDR2 ANQGSEA. This CDR3 comprises 13 residues. The CDR3 loop reads CSVGVKGDYGYTF. CDR3 nucleotides: TGCAGCGTTGGGGTTAAGGGAGACTATGGCTACACCTTC.